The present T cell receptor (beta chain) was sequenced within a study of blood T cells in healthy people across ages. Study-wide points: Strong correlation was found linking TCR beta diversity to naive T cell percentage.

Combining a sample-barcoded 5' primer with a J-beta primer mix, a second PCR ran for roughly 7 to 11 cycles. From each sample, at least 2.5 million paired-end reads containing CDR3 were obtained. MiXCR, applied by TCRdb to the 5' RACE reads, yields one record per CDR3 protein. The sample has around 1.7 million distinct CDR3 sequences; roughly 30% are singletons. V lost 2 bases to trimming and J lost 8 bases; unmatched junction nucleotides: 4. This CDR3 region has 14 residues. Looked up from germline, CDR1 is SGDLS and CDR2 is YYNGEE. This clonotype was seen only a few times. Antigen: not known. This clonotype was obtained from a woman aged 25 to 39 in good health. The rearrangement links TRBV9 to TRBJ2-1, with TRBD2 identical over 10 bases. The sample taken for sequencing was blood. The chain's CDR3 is CASSVLAGEDEQFF. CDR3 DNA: TGTGCCAGCAGCGTCCTAGCGGGGGAGGATGAGCAGTTCTTC.